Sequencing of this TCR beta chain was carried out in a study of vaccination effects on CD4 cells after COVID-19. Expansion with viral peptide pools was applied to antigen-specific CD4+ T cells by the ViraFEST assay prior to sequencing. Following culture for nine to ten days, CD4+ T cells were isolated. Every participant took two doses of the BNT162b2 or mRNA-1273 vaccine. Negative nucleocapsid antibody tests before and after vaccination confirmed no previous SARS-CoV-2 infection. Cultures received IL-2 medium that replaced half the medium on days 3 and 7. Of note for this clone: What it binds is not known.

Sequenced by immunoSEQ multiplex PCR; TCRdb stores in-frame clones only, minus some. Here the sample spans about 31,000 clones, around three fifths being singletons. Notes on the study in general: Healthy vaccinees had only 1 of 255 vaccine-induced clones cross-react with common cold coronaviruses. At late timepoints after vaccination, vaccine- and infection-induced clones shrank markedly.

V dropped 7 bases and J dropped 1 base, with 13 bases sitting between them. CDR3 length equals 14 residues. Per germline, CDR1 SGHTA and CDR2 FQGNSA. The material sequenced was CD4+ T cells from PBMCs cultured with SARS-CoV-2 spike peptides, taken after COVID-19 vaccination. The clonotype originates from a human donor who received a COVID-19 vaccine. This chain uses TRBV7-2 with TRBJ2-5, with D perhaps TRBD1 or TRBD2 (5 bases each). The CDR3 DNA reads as TGTGCCAGCAAACCCTGGGGGATCCAAGAGACCCAGTACTTC. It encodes CASKPWGIQETQYF.